This record looks at one T cell receptor beta chain sequence and its context. Antigen unknown. The source of the sample is a study of T cell therapy after organ transplantation. Findings and caveats of the study: In nonresponders, reduced coverage from low CD8+ yield may limit detected expansions. Antirejection and antiviral medication effects could not be assessed.

Data came from immunoSEQ multiplex PCR; TCRdb stores just in-frame clones and leaves some out. The data contain 50,000 or so clones, 94% of them seen just once; the ten biggest clones take up over 2.5%. This clonotype was sampled from a human patient who had received a solid organ transplant and had CMV disease. The sequencing used CD8+ T cells from blood, collected before autologous CMV-specific T cell therapy.

CDR3 sequence: CASSFGTLNTEAFF. The CDR3 nucleotides read TGTGCCAGCAGCTTCGGGACGTTGAACACTGAAGCTTTCTTT. The chain joins TRBV11-3 to TRBJ1-1, with a tentative D call TRBD1 (5 bases). The CDR3 totals 14 residues. From germline, CDR1 is SGHNT and CDR2 YENEEA. V was shortened by 3 bases and J by 0 bases, with 8 bases between the two germline ends.